These T cell receptor beta chains were read from a single sample in a study of vaccination and CD4 T cells after COVID-19. No antigens are known for them. TCRdb reanalysed the PCR reads using MiXCR and keeps one entry per CDR3 protein. This table holds roughly 26,000 distinct CDR3 sequences, roughly 38% found once. Sample: CD4+ T cells from blood, cultured in vitro, taken about 7 months after SARS-CoV-2 vaccination. Receptors originate from a human donor who had recovered from COVID-19. CDR3s include the opening cysteine and the closing phenylalanine or tryptophan. The D gene is left open where the match is weak. A row's size may be missing; if present it is once, few, many or a size class.

D gene,J gene,clone size,V gene,CDR3 protein,CDR3 DNA
TRBD1,TRBJ1-1,NA,TRBV20-1,CSARAGGMNTEAFF,TGCAGTGCTAGAGCAGGGGGCATGAACACTGAAGCTTTCTTT
TRBD1,TRBJ2-2,NA,TRBV7-3,CASSLTGVRTGELFF,TGTGCCAGCAGCCTGACAGGGGTCCGCACCGGGGAGCTGTTTTTT
NA,TRBJ2-1,few,TRBV28,CASRPITSSYNEQFF,TGTGCCAGCAGACCCATAACCTCTTCGTATAATGAGCAGTTCTTC
TRBD1,TRBJ2-1,NA,TRBV6-1,CASSEWGQGFGDIEQFF,TGTGCCAGCAGTGAATGGGGACAGGGCTTCGGGGACATTGAGCAGTTCTTC
NA,TRBJ2-5,few,TRBV6-5,CASSYSRAQETQYF,TGTGCCAGCAGTTACTCGAGGGCTCAAGAGACCCAGTACTTC
TRBD2,TRBJ2-1,NA,TRBV30,CAWSTSGSGNEQFF,TGTGCCTGGAGTACCAGCGGGAGTGGTAATGAGCAGTTCTTC
NA,TRBJ1-3,NA,TRBV20-1,CSARQPVASGNTIYF,TGCAGTGCTCGACAGCCTGTCGCTTCTGGAAACACCATATATTTT
NA,TRBJ1-1,few,TRBV6-1,CASSRTQGNTEAFF,TGTGCCAGCAGTCGAACCCAGGGGAACACTGAAGCTTTCTTT
NA,TRBJ2-4,once,TRBV28,CASSFGQGIDIQYF,TGTGCCAGCAGTTTTGGGCAGGGCATTGACATTCAGTACTTC
NA,TRBJ1-2,few,TRBV4-2,CASSQDMGLWYGYTF,TGTGCCAGCAGCCAAGATATGGGCCTGTGGTATGGCTACACCTTC
NA,TRBJ2-1,few,TRBV20-1,CSVRPASDYNEQFF,TGCAGTGTCAGACCAGCGTCTGACTACAATGAGCAGTTCTTC
NA,TRBJ2-7,NA,TRBV20-1,CSARNTRLFGEQYF,TGCAGTGCTAGAAATACAAGGCTATTTGGCGAGCAGTACTTC
NA,TRBJ2-7,NA,TRBV7-2,CASSFKTESSYEQYF,TGTGCCAGCAGCTTTAAGACGGAGAGCTCCTACGAGCAGTACTTC
NA,TRBJ2-7,NA,TRBV18,CASSPDTRAGYEQYF,TGTGCCAGCTCACCAGATACGCGGGCTGGCTACGAGCAGTACTTC
NA,TRBJ2-2,NA,TRBV25-1,CASSEQGLHTGELFF,TGTGCCAGCAGTGAACAGGGGCTACACACCGGGGAGCTGTTTTTT
TRBD1,TRBJ2-2,NA,TRBV6-2/TRBV6-3,CASSPHRGRGTGELFF,TGTGCCAGCAGTCCGCACAGGGGGCGAGGCACCGGGGAGCTGTTTTTT
NA,TRBJ1-4,NA,TRBV28,CASRPGNEKLFF,TGTGCCAGCAGGCCGGGTAATGAAAAACTGTTTTTT
TRBD2,TRBJ2-1,few,TRBV2,CASRSGSSYNEQFF,TGTGCCAGCAGGAGCGGGAGCTCCTACAATGAGCAGTTCTTC
TRBD2,TRBJ2-2,once,TRBV5-4,CASSLGAGGITGELFF,TGTGCCAGCAGCTTGGGTGCGGGAGGGATCACCGGGGAGCTGTTTTTT
NA,TRBJ1-5,few,TRBV7-2,CASSLRGQPQHF,TGTGCCAGCAGCTTAAGAGGGCAGCCCCAGCATTTT
NA,TRBJ1-3,NA,TRBV6-1,CASGRALGPGNTIYF,TGTGCCAGCGGCAGGGCCCTAGGGCCTGGAAACACCATATATTTT
NA,TRBJ2-1,once,TRBV20-1,CSARNAHRALYNEQFF,TGCAGTGCTAGGAACGCCCACCGGGCCCTCTACAATGAGCAGTTCTTC
NA,TRBJ2-7,few,TRBV20-1,CSARDGPGDWQYF,TGCAGTGCTAGAGACGGACCGGGTGATTGGCAGTACTTC
NA,TRBJ1-5,NA,TRBV28,CASSLSKQPQHF,TGTGCCAGCAGTCTTTCAAAGCAGCCCCAGCATTTT
NA,TRBJ1-6,few,TRBV20-1,CSARERRDKFNSPLHF,TGCAGTGCTAGAGAGCGCCGGGACAAGTTTAATTCACCCCTCCACTTT
TRBD1,TRBJ2-6,NA,TRBV28,CASSSLRDRGPRNSGANVLTF,TGTGCCAGCAGTTCCCTCCGGGACAGGGGACCCAGAAATTCTGGGGCCAACGTCCTGACTTTC
NA,TRBJ2-2,few,TRBV4-1,CASSFWGTNTGELFF,TGCGCCAGCAGCTTCTGGGGTACGAACACCGGGGAGCTGTTTTTT
NA,TRBJ2-1,few,TRBV7-9,CASSYDNEQFF,TGTGCCAGCAGCTACGACAATGAGCAGTTCTTC
TRBD2,TRBJ2-7,few,TRBV6-2/TRBV6-3,CASRRTSGYEQYF,TGTGCCAGCAGAAGGACTAGCGGCTACGAGCAGTACTTC
NA,TRBJ2-5,NA,TRBV7-3,CASSSHPGGLETQYF,TGTGCCAGCAGCTCCCACCCAGGGGGGTTAGAGACCCAGTACTTC
NA,TRBJ2-1,few,TRBV18,CASSAGTDYNEQFF,TGTGCCAGCTCAGCGGGGACAGATTACAATGAGCAGTTCTTC
TRBD1,TRBJ1-1,few,TRBV19,CASRTGGDTEAFF,TGTGCCAGCAGAACAGGGGGAGATACTGAAGCTTTCTTT
NA,TRBJ1-5,NA,TRBV19,CASSIVAGNQPQHF,TGTGCCAGTAGTATTGTGGCAGGGAATCAGCCCCAGCATTTT
NA,TRBJ1-1,medium-sized,TRBV20-1,CSATGSMTANTEAFF,TGCAGTGCAACCGGGTCCATGACAGCGAACACTGAAGCTTTCTTT
TRBD1,TRBJ2-7,few,TRBV28,CASSEPGQGGYEQYF,TGTGCCAGCAGCGAACCGGGACAGGGGGGCTACGAGCAGTACTTC
NA,TRBJ2-1,NA,TRBV2,CASTLNSYNEQFF,TGTGCCAGCACCCTTAACTCCTACAATGAGCAGTTCTTC
NA,TRBJ2-5,NA,TRBV6-2/TRBV6-3,CASRTSVRETQYF,TGTGCCAGCAGGACGAGCGTCCGGGAGACCCAGTACTTC
NA,TRBJ1-5,NA,TRBV28,CASSWGGQPQHF,TGTGCCAGCAGTTGGGGAGGCCAGCCCCAGCATTTT
NA,TRBJ2-3,NA,TRBV6-4,CASSDSLGSTDTQYF,TGTGCCAGCAGTGACTCTTTAGGAAGCACAGATACGCAGTATTTT
NA,TRBJ2-2,NA,TRBV20-1,CSARVAPRPGELFF,TGCAGTGCTAGAGTGGCCCCGCGCCCCGGGGAGCTGTTTTTT
NA,TRBJ2-1,NA,TRBV15,CATSRDGRDEQFF,TGTGCCACCAGCAGAGATGGCAGGGATGAGCAGTTCTTC
TRBD2,TRBJ2-7,few,TRBV6-1,CATGTSGIYEQYF,TGTGCCACGGGGACTAGCGGGATATACGAGCAGTACTTC
NA,TRBJ2-7,NA,TRBV12-5,CASGLVLGQGFPYEQYF,TGTGCTAGTGGTTTGGTATTGGGCCAGGGGTTCCCCTACGAGCAGTACTTC
NA,TRBJ2-7,once,TRBV20-1,CSARWTWAYEQYF,TGCAGTGCTAGATGGACATGGGCCTACGAGCAGTACTTC
NA,TRBJ1-2,NA,TRBV28,CASSFAGSYGYTF,TGTGCCAGCAGTTTTGCGGGGAGCTATGGCTACACCTTC
TRBD2,TRBJ2-1,NA,TRBV7-3,CASSLSSSGPSGEQFF,TGTGCCAGCAGCTTAAGTTCTAGCGGGCCTTCTGGGGAGCAGTTCTTC
NA,TRBJ2-1,NA,TRBV5-1,CASSLGVGRNNEQFF,TGCGCCAGCAGCTTGGGTGTCGGGAGAAACAATGAGCAGTTCTTC
TRBD1,TRBJ2-5,few,TRBV20-1,CSARDPTGGFEETQYF,TGCAGTGCTAGAGATCCAACAGGGGGCTTTGAAGAGACCCAGTACTTC
TRBD1,TRBJ1-5,NA,TRBV12-3/TRBV12-4,CASRREGTGNQPQHF,TGTGCCAGCCGGAGGGAGGGGACAGGCAATCAGCCCCAGCATTTT
NA,TRBJ1-1,few,TRBV7-9,CASSKGSNTEAFF,TGTGCCAGCAGCAAAGGGTCGAACACTGAAGCTTTCTTT
TRBD2,TRBJ2-1,NA,TRBV7-8,CASSFTSGTSGLYNEQFF,TGTGCCAGCAGCTTTACGTCCGGGACTAGCGGACTTTACAATGAGCAGTTCTTC